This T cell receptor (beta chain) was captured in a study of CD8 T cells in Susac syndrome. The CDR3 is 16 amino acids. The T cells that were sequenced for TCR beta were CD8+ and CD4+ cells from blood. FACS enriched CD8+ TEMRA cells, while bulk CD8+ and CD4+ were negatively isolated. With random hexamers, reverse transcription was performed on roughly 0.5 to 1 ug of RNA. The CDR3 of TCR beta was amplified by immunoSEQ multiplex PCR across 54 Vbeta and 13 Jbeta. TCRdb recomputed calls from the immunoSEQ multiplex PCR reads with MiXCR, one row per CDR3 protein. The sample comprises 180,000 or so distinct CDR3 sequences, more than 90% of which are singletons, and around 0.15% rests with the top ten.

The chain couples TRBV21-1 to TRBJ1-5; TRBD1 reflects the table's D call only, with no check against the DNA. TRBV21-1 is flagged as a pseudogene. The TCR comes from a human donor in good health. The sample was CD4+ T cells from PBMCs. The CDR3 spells CASSKALTGFNQPQHF. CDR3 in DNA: TGTGCCAGCAGCAAAGCGCTTACAGGCTTCAATCAGCCCCAGCATTTT.